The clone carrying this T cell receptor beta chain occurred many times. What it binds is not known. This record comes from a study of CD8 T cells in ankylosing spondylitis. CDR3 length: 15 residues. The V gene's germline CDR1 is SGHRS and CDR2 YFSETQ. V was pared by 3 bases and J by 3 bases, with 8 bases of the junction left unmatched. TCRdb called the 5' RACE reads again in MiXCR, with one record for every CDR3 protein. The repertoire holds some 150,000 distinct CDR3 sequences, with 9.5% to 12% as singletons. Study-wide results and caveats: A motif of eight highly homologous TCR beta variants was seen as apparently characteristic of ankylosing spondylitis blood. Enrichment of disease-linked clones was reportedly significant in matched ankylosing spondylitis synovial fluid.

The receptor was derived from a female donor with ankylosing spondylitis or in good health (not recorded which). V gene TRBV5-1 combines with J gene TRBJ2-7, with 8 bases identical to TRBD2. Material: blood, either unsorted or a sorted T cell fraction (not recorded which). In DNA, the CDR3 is TGCGCCAGCAGCTATGAAGTGGGACTAGTCTACGAGCAGTACTTC. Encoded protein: CASSYEVGLVYEQYF.